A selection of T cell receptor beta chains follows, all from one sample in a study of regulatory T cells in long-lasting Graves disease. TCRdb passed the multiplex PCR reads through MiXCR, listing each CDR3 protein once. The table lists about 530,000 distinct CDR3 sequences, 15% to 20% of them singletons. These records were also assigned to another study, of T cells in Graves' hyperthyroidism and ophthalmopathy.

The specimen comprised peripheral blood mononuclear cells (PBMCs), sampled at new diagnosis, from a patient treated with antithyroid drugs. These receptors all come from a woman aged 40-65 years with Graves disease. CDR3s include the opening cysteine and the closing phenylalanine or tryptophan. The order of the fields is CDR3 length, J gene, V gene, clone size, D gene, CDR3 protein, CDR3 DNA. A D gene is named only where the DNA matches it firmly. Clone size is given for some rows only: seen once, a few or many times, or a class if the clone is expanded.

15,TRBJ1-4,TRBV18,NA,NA,CASSPPEQTNEKLFF,TGTGCCAGCTCACCACCGGAACAGACTAATGAAAAACTGTTTTTT
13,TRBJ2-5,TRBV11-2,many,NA,CASSQAGAETQYF,TGTGCCAGCAGCCAGGCGGGGGCAGAGACCCAGTACTTC
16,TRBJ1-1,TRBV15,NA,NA,CATSRDRLTSNTEAFF,TGTGCCACCAGCAGAGATCGCCTGACTTCAAACACTGAAGCTTTCTTT
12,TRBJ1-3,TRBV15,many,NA,CATGISGNTIYF,TGTGCCACCGGGATCTCTGGAAACACCATATATTTT
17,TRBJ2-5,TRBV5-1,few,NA,CASSSPGTANLQETQYF,TGCGCCAGCAGCTCACCCGGGACGGCTAATCTCCAAGAGACCCAGTACTTC
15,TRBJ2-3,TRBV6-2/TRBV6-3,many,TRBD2,CASSRLAGETDTQYF,TGTGCCAGCAGTCGACTAGCGGGGGAAACAGATACGCAGTATTTT
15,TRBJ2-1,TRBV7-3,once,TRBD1,CASSSPGQGVNEQFF,TGTGCCAGCAGCTCTCCGGGACAGGGGGTAAATGAGCAGTTCTTC
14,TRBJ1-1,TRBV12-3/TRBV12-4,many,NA,CASSLNQGNAEAFF,TGTGCCAGCAGTCTTAATCAGGGGAACGCTGAAGCTTTCTTT
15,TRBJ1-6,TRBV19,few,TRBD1,CASTATGGRNSPLHF,TGTGCCAGTACCGCGACAGGGGGCCGTAATTCACCCCTCCACTTT
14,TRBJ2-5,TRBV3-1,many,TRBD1,CASSPGTGVETQYF,TGTGCCAGCAGTCCCGGGACAGGGGTGGAGACCCAGTACTTC
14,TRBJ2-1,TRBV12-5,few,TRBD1,CASGLRTGADEQFF,TGTGCTAGTGGTCTCCGGACAGGGGCCGATGAGCAGTTCTTC
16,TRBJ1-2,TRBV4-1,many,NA,CASSPLPRQPNYGYTF,TGCGCCAGCAGCCCCCTCCCGCGACAGCCGAACTATGGCTACACCTTC
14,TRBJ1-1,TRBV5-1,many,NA,CASSLFARGTEAFF,TGCGCCAGCAGCTTGTTCGCACGGGGGACTGAAGCTTTCTTT
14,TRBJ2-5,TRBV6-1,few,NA,CAIRATDFQEAQYF,TGTGCCATCAGGGCGACAGACTTCCAAGAGGCCCAGTACTTC
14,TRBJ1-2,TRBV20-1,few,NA,CSAHHPGRESSYTF,TGCAGTGCCCACCACCCGGGCAGGGAGAGTAGCTACACCTTC
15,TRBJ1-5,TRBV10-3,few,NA,CAISDQGLGNQPQHF,TGTGCCATCAGTGACCAGGGGCTGGGCAATCAGCCCCAGCATTTT
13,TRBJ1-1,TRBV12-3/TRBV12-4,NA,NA,CASSLDVPTEAFF,TGTGCCAGCAGTTTAGACGTTCCCACTGAAGCTTTCTTT
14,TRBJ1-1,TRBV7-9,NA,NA,CASTLSSPNTEAFF,TGTGCCAGCACCTTAAGTTCTCCTAACACTGAAGCTTTCTTT
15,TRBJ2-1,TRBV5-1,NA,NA,CASSLVVGVGSEQFF,TGCGCCAGCAGCTTGGTAGTAGGCGTGGGGTCTGAGCAGTTCTTC
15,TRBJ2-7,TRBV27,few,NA,CASSFDRGGTYEQYF,TGTGCCAGCAGTTTCGACAGGGGAGGGACCTACGAGCAGTACTTC
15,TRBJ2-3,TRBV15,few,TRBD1,CATSPRDRRADTQYF,TGTGCCACCAGCCCTAGGGACAGGAGGGCAGATACGCAGTATTTT
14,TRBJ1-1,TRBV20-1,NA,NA,CSARDARGPTEAFF,TGCAGTGCTAGAGATGCTCGGGGCCCCACTGAAGCTTTCTTT
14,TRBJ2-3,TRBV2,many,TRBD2,CASLRAGSTDTQYF,TGTGCCAGCCTCCGAGCGGGGAGCACAGATACGCAGTATTTT
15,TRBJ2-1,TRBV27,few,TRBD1,CASSNWQGAFNEQFF,TGTGCCAGCAGCAATTGGCAGGGGGCCTTCAATGAGCAGTTCTTC
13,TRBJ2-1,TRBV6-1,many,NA,CASSPWVGNEQFF,TGTGCCAGCAGTCCGTGGGTTGGCAATGAGCAGTTCTTC
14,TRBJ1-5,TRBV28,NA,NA,CASSLPVQIQPQHF,TGTGCCAGCAGTTTGCCAGTCCAAATTCAGCCCCAGCATTTT
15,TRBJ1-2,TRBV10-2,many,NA,CASSAFPGYNYGYTF,TGCGCCAGCAGTGCCTTCCCAGGTTATAACTATGGCTACACCTTC
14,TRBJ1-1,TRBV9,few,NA,CASSSTGGSGEAFF,TGTGCCAGCAGCTCCACCGGGGGGAGTGGTGAAGCTTTCTTT
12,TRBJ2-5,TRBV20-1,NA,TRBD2,CSGREGQETQYF,TGCAGTGGGAGGGAGGGGCAAGAGACCCAGTACTTC
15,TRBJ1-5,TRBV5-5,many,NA,CASSLAGIGGQPQHF,TGTGCCAGCAGCTTGGCAGGGATAGGGGGTCAGCCCCAGCATTTT
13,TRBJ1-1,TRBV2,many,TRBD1,CASTLGQGARGFF,TGTGCCAGCACTCTGGGACAGGGGGCGCGAGGTTTCTTT
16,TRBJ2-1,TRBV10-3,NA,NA,CAISGLLADSYNEQFF,TGTGCCATCAGTGGTCTGTTGGCGGACTCCTACAATGAGCAGTTCTTC
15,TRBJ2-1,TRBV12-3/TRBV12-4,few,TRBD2,CASSLAPGEGNEQFF,TGTGCCAGCAGTTTAGCCCCTGGGGAGGGCAATGAGCAGTTCTTC
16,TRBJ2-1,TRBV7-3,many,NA,CASSLTGSASYNEQFF,TGTGCCAGCAGCTTAACGGGGTCCGCCTCCTACAATGAGCAGTTCTTC
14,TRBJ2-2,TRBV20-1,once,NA,CSARVTGNTGELFF,TGCAGTGCTAGAGTAACCGGGAACACCGGGGAGCTGTTTTTT
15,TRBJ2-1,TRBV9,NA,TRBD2,CASGNSGGTYNEQFF,TGTGCCAGCGGTAATAGCGGGGGAACCTACAATGAGCAGTTCTTC
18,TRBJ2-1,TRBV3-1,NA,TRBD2,CASSKKTSGGASYNEQFF,TGTGCCAGCAGCAAAAAGACTAGCGGGGGGGCCTCCTACAATGAGCAGTTCTTC
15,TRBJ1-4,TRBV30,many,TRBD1,CAWSVMDRRNEKLFF,TGTGCCTGGAGTGTGATGGACAGGAGAAATGAAAAACTGTTTTTT
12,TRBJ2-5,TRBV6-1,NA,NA,CASRRIQETQYF,TGTGCCAGCAGACGCATACAAGAGACCCAGTACTTC
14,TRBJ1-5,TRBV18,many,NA,CASSTGPTKGAQHF,TGTGCCAGCTCGACCGGGCCTACGAAGGGGGCCCAGCATTTT
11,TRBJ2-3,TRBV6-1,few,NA,CASSVQDTQYF,TGTGCCAGCTCCGTACAGGATACGCAGTATTTT
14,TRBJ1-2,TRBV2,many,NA,CASSATEGSWGYTF,TGTGCCAGCAGTGCCACCGAGGGGTCTTGGGGCTACACCTTC
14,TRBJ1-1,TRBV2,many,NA,CASSEQGRGAEAFF,TGTGCCAGCAGCGAACAGGGACGGGGCGCTGAAGCTTTCTTT
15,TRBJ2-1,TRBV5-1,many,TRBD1,CASSLGGITYNEQFF,TGCGCCAGCAGCTTAGGGGGCATTACCTACAATGAGCAGTTCTTC
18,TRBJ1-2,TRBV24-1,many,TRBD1,CATSDARDRGKSWYGYTF,TGTGCCACCAGTGATGCCCGGGACAGGGGGAAGAGTTGGTATGGCTACACCTTC
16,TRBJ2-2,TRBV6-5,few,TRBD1,CASSSPRGQGTGELFF,TGTGCCAGCAGTTCACCGAGGGGACAGGGAACCGGGGAGCTGTTTTTT
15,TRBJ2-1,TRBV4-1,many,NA,CASSQVGQAGNEQFF,TGCGCCAGCAGCCAAGTCGGACAGGCGGGGAATGAGCAGTTCTTC
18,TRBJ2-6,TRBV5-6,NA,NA,CASSLPLGRESGANVLTF,TGTGCCAGCAGCCTCCCGCTTGGAAGGGAATCTGGGGCCAACGTCCTGACTTTC